This T cell receptor beta chain was identified in a study of persistence of HIV-infected CD4 T cells. The germline V gene has CDR1 MDHEN and CDR2 SYDVKM. V shed 5 bases and J shed 7 bases, with 17 bases lying between them. CDR3 size: 14 residues. The stimulus was lysate of CMV-infected fibroblasts, around 11 ug/mL. Sorted nonresponding memory CD4+ T cells were CD40L-negative, CD69-negative, CD45RO-high. For approximately 17 hours, CD8-depleted PBMCs received anti-CD28/CD49d costimulation, a CD40-blocking antibody and enfuvirtide. The libraries were made with immunoSEQ version 4 in survey mode. TCRdb keeps only in-frame clones here, not all; method: immunoSEQ multiplex PCR. The sample carries about 33,000 clones, about 80% recorded once. This clone was seen only a few times. What it recognizes is unknown.

The sequences come from CD4+ T cells sorted from PBMCs after roughly 18-hour stimulation, collected from a patient who received antiretroviral therapy. The V call is TRBV28, the J call TRBJ1-2, with TRBD1 as a possible D gene (5 bases). This TCR was recovered from an adult woman with HIV who was CMV-seropositive. The CDR3 DNA follows: TGTGCCAGCAGTCCCGCAGGGAGGGTAGGTGGCTACACCTTC. This encodes CASSPAGRVGGYTF.